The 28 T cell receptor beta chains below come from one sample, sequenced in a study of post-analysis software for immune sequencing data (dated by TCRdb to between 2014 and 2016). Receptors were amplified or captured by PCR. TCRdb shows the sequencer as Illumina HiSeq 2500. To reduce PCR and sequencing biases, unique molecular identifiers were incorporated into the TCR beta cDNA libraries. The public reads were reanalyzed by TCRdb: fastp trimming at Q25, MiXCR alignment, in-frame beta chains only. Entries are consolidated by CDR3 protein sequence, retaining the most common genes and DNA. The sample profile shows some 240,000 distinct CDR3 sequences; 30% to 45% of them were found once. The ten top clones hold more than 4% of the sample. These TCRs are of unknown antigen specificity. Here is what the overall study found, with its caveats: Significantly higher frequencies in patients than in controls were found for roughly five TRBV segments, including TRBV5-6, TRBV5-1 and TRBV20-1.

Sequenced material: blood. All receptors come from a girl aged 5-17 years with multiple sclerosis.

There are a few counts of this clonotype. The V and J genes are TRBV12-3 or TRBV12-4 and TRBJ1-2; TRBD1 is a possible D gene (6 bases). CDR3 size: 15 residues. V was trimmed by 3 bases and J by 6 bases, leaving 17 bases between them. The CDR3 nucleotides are TGTGCCAGCAGTTTTAGCGGGACACTCGGCGATGGCTACACCTTC. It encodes CASSFSGTLGDGYTF.

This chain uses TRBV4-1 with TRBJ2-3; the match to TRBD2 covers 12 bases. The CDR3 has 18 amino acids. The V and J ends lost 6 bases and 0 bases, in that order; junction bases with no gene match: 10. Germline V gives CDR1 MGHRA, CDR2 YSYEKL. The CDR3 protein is CASRGRLAGGPSTDTQYF. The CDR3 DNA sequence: TGCGCCAGCAGAGGACGTCTAGCGGGAGGGCCTAGCACAGATACGCAGTATTTT.

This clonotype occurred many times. This CDR3 is CASSLEFGRDEQFF. In DNA, the CDR3 is TGCGCCAGCAGCTTGGAGTTCGGGAGGGATGAGCAGTTCTTC. The chain couples TRBV5-1 to TRBJ2-1; 8 bases agree with TRBD2. The V segment lost 0 bases and the J segment 8 bases; nucleotides outside the gene matches: 4. Germline V gene lookup returns CDR1 SGHRS and CDR2 YFSETQ. This CDR3 comprises 14 residues.

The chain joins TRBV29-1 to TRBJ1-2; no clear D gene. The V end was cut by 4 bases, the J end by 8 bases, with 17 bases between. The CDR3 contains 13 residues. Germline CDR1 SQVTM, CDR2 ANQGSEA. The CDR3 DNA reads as TGCAGCGTTGTGGCCGCCAGAGCTAAAGGCTACACCTTC. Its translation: CSVVAARAKGYTF.

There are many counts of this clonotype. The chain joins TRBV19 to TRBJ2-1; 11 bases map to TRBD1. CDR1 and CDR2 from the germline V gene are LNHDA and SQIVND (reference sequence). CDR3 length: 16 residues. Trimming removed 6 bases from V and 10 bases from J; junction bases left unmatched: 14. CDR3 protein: CASSSIRDRGVSEQFF. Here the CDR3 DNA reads TGTGCCAGTAGCTCGATCCGGGACAGGGGGGTGAGCGAGCAGTTCTTC.

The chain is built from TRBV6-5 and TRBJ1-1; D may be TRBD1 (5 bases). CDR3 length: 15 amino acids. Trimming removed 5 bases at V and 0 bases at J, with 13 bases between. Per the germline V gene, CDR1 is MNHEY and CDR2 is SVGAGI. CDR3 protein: CASSRRGGVNTEAFF. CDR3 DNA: TGTGCCAGCAGTAGGAGGGGAGGGGTGAACACTGAAGCTTTCTTT.

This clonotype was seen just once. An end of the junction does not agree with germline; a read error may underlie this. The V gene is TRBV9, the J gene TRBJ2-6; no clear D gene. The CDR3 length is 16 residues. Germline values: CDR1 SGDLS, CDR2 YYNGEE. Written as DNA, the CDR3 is TGCCACAGCAGCGTAGCCTCCAGCCCAGGGGCCAACGTCCTGACTTTC. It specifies CHSSVASSPGANVLTF.

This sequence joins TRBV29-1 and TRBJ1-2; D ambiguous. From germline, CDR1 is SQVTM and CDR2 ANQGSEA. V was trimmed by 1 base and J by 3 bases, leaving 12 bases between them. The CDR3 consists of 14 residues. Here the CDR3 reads CSVEGGGIDYGYTF. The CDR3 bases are TGCAGCGTTGAAGGAGGCGGGATCGACTATGGCTACACCTTC.

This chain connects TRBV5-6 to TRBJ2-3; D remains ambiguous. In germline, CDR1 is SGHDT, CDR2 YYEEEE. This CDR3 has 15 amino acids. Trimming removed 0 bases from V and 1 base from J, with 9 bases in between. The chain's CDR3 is CASSLAQAGTDTQYF. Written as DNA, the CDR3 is TGTGCCAGCAGCTTGGCTCAGGCTGGCACAGATACGCAGTATTTT.

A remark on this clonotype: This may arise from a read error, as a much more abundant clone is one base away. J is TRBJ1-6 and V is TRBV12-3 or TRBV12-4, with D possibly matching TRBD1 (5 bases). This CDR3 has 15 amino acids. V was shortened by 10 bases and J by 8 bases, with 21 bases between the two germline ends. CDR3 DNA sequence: TGTGCCAACAGCCTCGGGACGGACGTTGATTCACCCCTCCACTTT. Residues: CANSLGTDVDSPLHF.

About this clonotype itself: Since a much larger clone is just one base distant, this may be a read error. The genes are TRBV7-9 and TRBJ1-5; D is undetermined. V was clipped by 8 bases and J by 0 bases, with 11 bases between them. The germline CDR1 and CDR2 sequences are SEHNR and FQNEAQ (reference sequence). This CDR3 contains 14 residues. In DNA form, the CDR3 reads TGTGCCAGCGGCCCCGGGGTTAGCAATCAGCCCCAGCATTTT. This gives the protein CASGPGVSNQPQHF.

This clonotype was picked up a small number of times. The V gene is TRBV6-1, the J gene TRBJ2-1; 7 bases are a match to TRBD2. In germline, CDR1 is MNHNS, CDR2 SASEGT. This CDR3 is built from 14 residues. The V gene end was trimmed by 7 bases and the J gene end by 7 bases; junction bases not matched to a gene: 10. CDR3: CASKGGRLENEQFF. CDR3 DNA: TGTGCCAGCAAGGGCGGGAGATTGGAGAATGAGCAGTTCTTC.

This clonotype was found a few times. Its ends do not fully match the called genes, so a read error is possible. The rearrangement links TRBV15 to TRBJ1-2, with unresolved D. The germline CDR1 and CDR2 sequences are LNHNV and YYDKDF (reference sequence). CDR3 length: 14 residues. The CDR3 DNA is TGTGCCACCAGCCCCTCTTGGGGAGACTATGGCTACATCTTC. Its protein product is CATSPSWGDYGYIF.

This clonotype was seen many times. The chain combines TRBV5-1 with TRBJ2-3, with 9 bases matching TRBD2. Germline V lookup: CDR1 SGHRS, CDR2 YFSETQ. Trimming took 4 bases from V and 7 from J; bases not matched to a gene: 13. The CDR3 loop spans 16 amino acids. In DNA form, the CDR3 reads TGCGCCAGCAGCCCGGAGCGGCTAGCGGGAAGTCATACGCAGTATTTT. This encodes CASSPERLAGSHTQYF. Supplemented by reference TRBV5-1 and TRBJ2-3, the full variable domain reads KAGVTQTPRYLIKTRGQQVTLSCSPISGHRSVSWYQQTPGQGLQFLFEYFSETQRNKGNFPGRFSGRQFSNSRSEMNVSTLELGDSALYLCASSPERLAGSHTQYFGPGTRLTVL.

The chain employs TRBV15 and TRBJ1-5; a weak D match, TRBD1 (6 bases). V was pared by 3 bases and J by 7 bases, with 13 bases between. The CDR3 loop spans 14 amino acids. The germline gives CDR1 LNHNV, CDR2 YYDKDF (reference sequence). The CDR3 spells CATSSRGANQPQHF. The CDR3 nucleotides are TGTGCCACCAGCAGCAGGGGCGCTAACCAGCCCCAGCATTTT.

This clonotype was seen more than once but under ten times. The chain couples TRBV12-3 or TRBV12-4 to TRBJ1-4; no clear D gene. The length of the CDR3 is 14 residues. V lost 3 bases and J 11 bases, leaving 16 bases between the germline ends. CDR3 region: CASSLEGSSSKLFF. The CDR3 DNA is TGTGCCAGCAGTTTGGAAGGGTCCTCCTCCAAACTGTTTTTT.

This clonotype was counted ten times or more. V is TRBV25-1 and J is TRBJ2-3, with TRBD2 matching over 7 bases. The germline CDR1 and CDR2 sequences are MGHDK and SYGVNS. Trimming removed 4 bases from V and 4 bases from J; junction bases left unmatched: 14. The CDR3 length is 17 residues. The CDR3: CASSAPWDYLTADTQYF. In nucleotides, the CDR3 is TGTGCCAGCAGTGCCCCCTGGGACTACCTGACGGCAGATACGCAGTATTTT.

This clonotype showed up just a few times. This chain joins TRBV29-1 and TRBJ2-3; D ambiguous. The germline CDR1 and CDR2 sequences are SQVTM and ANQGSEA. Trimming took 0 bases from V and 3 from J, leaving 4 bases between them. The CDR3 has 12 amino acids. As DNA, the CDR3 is TGCAGCGTTGAAGAGGGGACAGATACGCAGTATTTT. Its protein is CSVEEGTDTQYF.

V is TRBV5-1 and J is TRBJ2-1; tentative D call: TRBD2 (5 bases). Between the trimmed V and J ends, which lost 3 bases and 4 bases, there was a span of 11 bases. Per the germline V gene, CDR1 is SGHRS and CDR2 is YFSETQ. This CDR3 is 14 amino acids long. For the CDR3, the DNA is TGCGCCAGCAGCTCAAAATGGGAGTACAATGAGCAGTTCTTC. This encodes CASSSKWEYNEQFF.

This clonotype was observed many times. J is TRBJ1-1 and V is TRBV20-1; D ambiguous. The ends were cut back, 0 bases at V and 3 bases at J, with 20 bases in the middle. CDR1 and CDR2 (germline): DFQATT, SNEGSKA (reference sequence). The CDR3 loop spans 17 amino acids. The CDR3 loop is CSARDRIGRAGDTEAFF. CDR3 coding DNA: TGCAGTGCTAGAGATCGGATAGGGAGGGCTGGGGACACTGAAGCTTTCTTT.

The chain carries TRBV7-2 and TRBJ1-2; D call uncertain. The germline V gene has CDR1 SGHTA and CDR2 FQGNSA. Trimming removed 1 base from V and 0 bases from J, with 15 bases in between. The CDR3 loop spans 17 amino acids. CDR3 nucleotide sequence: TGTGCCAGCAGCTTAGGGCCGGGATTTTCTTCTAACTATGGCTACACCTTC. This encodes CASSLGPGFSSNYGYTF. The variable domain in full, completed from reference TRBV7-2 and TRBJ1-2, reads GAGVSQSPSNKVTEKGKDVELRCDPISGHTALYWYRQSLGQGLEFLIYFQGNSAPDKSGLPSDRFSAERTGGSVSTLTIQRTQQEDSAVYLCASSLGPGFSSNYGYTFGSGTRLTVV.

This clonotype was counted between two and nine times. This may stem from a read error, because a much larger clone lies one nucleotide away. The chain's CDR3 is CASRHGQGRYGYTF. In DNA form, the CDR3 reads TGCGCCAGCAGGCACGGACAGGGGAGGTATGGCTACACCTTC. This chain joins TRBV4-1 and TRBJ1-2; TRBD1 matches 9 bases. Trimming at V came to 6 bases and at J to 5 bases, leaving 7 bases not matched to a gene. CDR1 is MGHRA and CDR2 is YSYEKL in the germline V gene. This CDR3 contains 14 residues.

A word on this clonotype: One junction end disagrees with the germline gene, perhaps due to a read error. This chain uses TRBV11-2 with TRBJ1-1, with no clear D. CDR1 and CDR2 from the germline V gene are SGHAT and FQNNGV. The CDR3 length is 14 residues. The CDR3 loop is CAGSLGQLNTEAFF. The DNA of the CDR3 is TGTGCCGGCAGCTTAGGCCAATTGAACACTGAAGCTTTCTTT.

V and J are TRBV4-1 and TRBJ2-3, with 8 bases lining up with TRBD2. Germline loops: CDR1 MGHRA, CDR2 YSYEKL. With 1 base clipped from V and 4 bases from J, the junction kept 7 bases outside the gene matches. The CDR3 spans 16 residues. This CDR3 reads CASSQVSGDVSDTQYF. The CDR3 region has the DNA TGCGCCAGCAGCCAAGTTAGCGGGGACGTGTCAGATACGCAGTATTTT.

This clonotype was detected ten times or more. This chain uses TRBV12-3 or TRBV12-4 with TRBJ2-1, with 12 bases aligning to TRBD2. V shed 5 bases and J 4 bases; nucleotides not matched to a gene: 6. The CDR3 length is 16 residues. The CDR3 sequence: CASSDRTSGTYNEQFF. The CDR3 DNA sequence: TGTGCCAGCAGTGACCGGACTAGCGGGACATACAATGAGCAGTTCTTC.

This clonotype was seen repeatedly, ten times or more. The CDR3 DNA sequence: TGCAGCGTTGACGGCAGTTATGGCTACACCTTC. Translation: CSVDGSYGYTF. The chain is built from TRBV29-1 and TRBJ1-2; no clear D. Per germline, CDR1 SQVTM and CDR2 ANQGSEA. V was shortened by 3 bases and J by 5 bases, with 7 bases between the two germline ends. The CDR3 contains 11 residues. Using reference TRBV29-1 and TRBJ1-2 for the parts outside the CDR3, the full variable domain is SAVISQKPSRDICQRGTSLTIQCQVDSQVTMMFWYRQQPGQSLTLIATANQGSEATYESGFVIDKFPISRPNLTFSTLTVSNMSPEDSSIYLCSVDGSYGYTFGSGTRLTVV.

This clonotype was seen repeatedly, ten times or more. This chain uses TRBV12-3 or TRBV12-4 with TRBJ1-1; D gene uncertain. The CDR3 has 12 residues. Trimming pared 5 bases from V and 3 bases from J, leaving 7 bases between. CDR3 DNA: TGTGCCAGCAGTATCAGAGACACTGAAGCTTTCTTT. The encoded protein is CASSIRDTEAFF.

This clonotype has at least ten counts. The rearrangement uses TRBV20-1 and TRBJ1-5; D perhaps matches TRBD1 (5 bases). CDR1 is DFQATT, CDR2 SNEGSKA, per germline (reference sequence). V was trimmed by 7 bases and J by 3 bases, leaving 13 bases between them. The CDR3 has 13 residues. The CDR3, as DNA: TGCAGTGGCAAGGGGAGGGACAATCAGCCCCAGCATTTT. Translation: CSGKGRDNQPQHF.